One sample yielded the 19 T cell receptor beta chains listed below, sequenced in a study of identical twins. TCRdb itself ran the 5' RACE reads through MiXCR, one entry per CDR3 protein. The table includes 400,000 to 550,000 distinct CDR3 sequences, 13% to 15% detected once. These data also featured in a second study, about yellow fever vaccine responses in identical twins.

Sequenced: CD4+ T cells sorted from blood. The receptors shown here come from a woman aged 18 to 35 in good health.

This clonotype was picked up a small number of times. V and J are TRBV7-2 and TRBJ2-4; weak D call: TRBD2 (6 bases). Per germline, CDR1 SGHTA and CDR2 FQGNSA. The CDR3 runs 17 residues. Between the trimmed V and J ends, which lost 0 bases and 8 bases, there was a span of 20 bases. This CDR3 reads CASSLAGRGMYSDIQYF. The CDR3 DNA sequence: TGTGCCAGCAGCTTAGCGGGACGGGGGATGTATAGTGACATTCAGTACTTC.

This chain connects TRBV7-6 to TRBJ2-1; 10 positions agree with TRBD2. The germline V gene encodes CDR1 SGHVS and CDR2 FNYEAQ. The CDR3 runs 18 residues. After removal of 0 bases from V and 6 bases from J, the junction contained 11 bases not matched to a gene. CDR3 coding DNA: TGTGCCAGCAGCTTAGCGTCGCCTAGCGGGAGCCCCAGCAATGAGCAGTTCTTC. Protein: CASSLASPSGSPSNEQFF.

The gene calls are TRBV24-1 and TRBJ2-5; tentatively, D is TRBD1 or TRBD2 (6 bases each). Trimming left V 7 bases short and J 5 bases short, with 10 bases between. CDR3 size: 12 residues. Germline V gives CDR1 KGHDR, CDR2 SFDVKD. The CDR3 nucleotides read TGTGCCACCAGCCCGGGGGCGGAGACCCAGTACTTC. This translates into CATSPGAETQYF.

This chain connects TRBV7-9 to TRBJ2-3, with D possibly being TRBD2 (6 bases). The V gene lost 1 base and the J gene lost 0 bases, with 14 bases spanning the gap. This CDR3 is 17 amino acids long. Germline V gene lookup returns CDR1 SEHNR and CDR2 FQNEAQ (reference sequence). The CDR3 coding sequence is TGTGCCAGCAGCTTAGGACGGAGCGGGCCTAGCACAGATACGCAGTATTTT. Its protein is CASSLGRSGPSTDTQYF. Variable domain in full (rest from reference TRBV7-9 and TRBJ2-3): DTGVSQNPRHKITKRGQNVTFRCDPISEHNRLYWYRQTLGQGPEFLTYFQNEAQLEKSRLLSDRFSAERPKGSFSTLEIQRTEQGDSAMYLCASSLGRSGPSTDTQYFGPGTRLTVL.

This clonotype was found a few times. V and J are TRBV7-2 and TRBJ2-3, with 9 bases lining up with TRBD2. Unmatched junction bases numbered 11, after V lost 8 bases and J lost 2 bases. CDR1 SGHTA and CDR2 FQGNSA come from the germline V gene. The CDR3 sequence is 16 residues long. In nucleotides, the CDR3 is TGTGCCAGCCTATCCAGGGCGGGAGGGCTCACAGATACGCAGTATTTT. Amino acid sequence: CASLSRAGGLTDTQYF.

The rearrangement links TRBV5-5 to TRBJ2-7; TRBD1 is a possible D gene (6 bases). The V end was cut by 4 bases, the J end by 11 bases, with 28 bases between. CDR1 SGHKS and CDR2 YYEKEE come from the germline V gene (reference sequence). This CDR3 comprises 16 residues. The CDR3 coding sequence is TGTGCCAGCAGCCCCCGAGTGGGGTTCATACAGGGTAAGAAGTACTTC. Translated, it gives CASSPRVGFIQGKKYF.

V usage is TRBV12-3 or TRBV12-4 and J usage is TRBJ2-5, with D uncertain. The CDR3 sequence is 12 residues long. V was clipped by 5 bases and J by 6 bases, with 10 bases between them. The CDR3 sequence is CASSPLGQTQYF. DNA for the CDR3: TGTGCCAGCAGTCCCCTCGGGCAGACCCAGTACTTC.

This clonotype was observed many times. CDR3 in amino acids: CSAGGSYNEQFF. CDR3 coding DNA: TGCAGTGCTGGGGGATCCTACAATGAGCAGTTCTTC. The J gene is TRBJ2-1, the V gene TRBV20-1, with D possibly being TRBD1 or TRBD2 (5 bases each). The V gene lost 5 bases and the J gene lost 1 base, with 6 bases spanning the gap. The CDR3 runs 12 residues. Germline CDR1 reads DFQATT; CDR2 reads SNEGSKA (reference sequence).

This rearrangement joins TRBV9 to TRBJ2-1, with TRBD2 matching over 12 bases. After removal of 4 bases from V and 6 bases from J, the junction contained 11 bases not matched to a gene. The CDR3 has 17 residues. Per the germline V gene, CDR1 is SGDLS and CDR2 is YYNGEE. The DNA of the CDR3 is TGTGCCAGCAGCCCCCGGACTAGCGGGAATCTACCCAATGAGCAGTTCTTC. It is translated as CASSPRTSGNLPNEQFF. The entire variable domain, with the rest obtained from reference TRBV9 and TRBJ2-1, is as follows: DSGVTQTPKHLITATGQRVTLRCSPRSGDLSVYWYQQSLDQGLQFLIQYYNGEERAKGNILERFSAQQFPDLHSELNLSSLELGDSALYFCASSPRTSGNLPNEQFFGPGTRLTVL.

This clonotype was seen more than once but under ten times. This chain joins TRBV19 and TRBJ2-1, with unresolved D. Per germline, CDR1 LNHDA and CDR2 SQIVND (reference sequence). V was shortened by 8 bases and J by 9 bases, with 11 bases between the two germline ends. There are 11 residues in the CDR3. The CDR3 reads CASRLGGEQFF. The CDR3 DNA follows: TGTGCCAGTCGATTGGGTGGTGAGCAGTTCTTC.

The CDR3 nucleotides read TGTGCCAGCAAATATGGCACAGATACGCAGTATTTT. Encoded protein: CASKYGTDTQYF. The V call is TRBV6-1, the J call TRBJ2-3, with D uncertain. The CDR3 contains 12 residues. Germline-derived CDR1 and CDR2 are MNHNS and SASEGT. V lost 7 bases to trimming and J lost 1 base, with 6 bases between them.

This chain joins TRBV20-1 and TRBJ1-2, with 7 nucleotides matching TRBD1. V trimming: 5 bases; J trimming: 4 bases; junction bases outside the gene matches: 10. Germline CDR1 reads DFQATT; CDR2 reads SNEGSKA (reference sequence). This CDR3 spans 14 amino acids. CDR3 loop: CSASRQGARYGYTF. Written as DNA, the CDR3 is TGCAGTGCTTCAAGACAGGGCGCCCGCTATGGCTACACCTTC.

This clonotype was seen ten or more times. This sequence joins TRBV12-3 or TRBV12-4 and TRBJ2-1; D remains ambiguous. The V end was cut by 2 bases, the J end by 2 bases, with 7 bases between. The CDR3 runs to 14 residues. Written as DNA, the CDR3 is TGTGCCAGCAGTTTAAGAGGCACCTACAATGAGCAGTTCTTC. Amino acids: CASSLRGTYNEQFF.

J is TRBJ1-2 and V is TRBV5-4, with no clear D. CDR1 SGHNT and CDR2 YYREEE come from the germline V gene (reference sequence). With 3 bases removed from V and 0 bases from J, the gap between germline ends came to 12 bases. The CDR3 runs 15 residues. CDR3 loop: CASSYGEVPNYGYTF. DNA of the CDR3: TGTGCCAGCAGCTATGGGGAGGTGCCTAACTATGGCTACACCTTC.

The sample holds many counts of this clonotype. The CDR3 region is CASNFRIGGEQYF. The CDR3 region has the DNA TGTGCCAGCAATTTCCGCATCGGAGGCGAGCAGTACTTC. The chain links TRBV12-3 or TRBV12-4 to TRBJ2-7; perhaps TRBD2 as D (5 bases). Trimming left V 7 bases short and J 6 bases short, with 16 bases between. This CDR3 comprises 13 residues.

This chain uses TRBV7-2 with TRBJ2-3; TRBD2 agrees at 10 bases. The CDR3 runs to 16 residues. Germline CDR1 is SGHTA and CDR2 is FQGNSA. With 3 bases clipped from V and 5 bases from J, the junction kept 8 bases outside the gene matches. The CDR3 is CASSFPIAGGQDTQYF. In DNA form, the CDR3 reads TGTGCCAGCAGCTTCCCGATAGCGGGGGGCCAAGATACGCAGTATTTT.

This clonotype showed up many times. The CDR3: CASSFSAGELFF. CDR3 DNA sequence: TGTGCCAGCAGCTTTTCCGCCGGGGAGCTGTTTTTT. This chain joins TRBV7-9 and TRBJ2-2; D is unclear. V lost 3 bases, J lost 6 bases, and 5 bases lay in between. CDR3 length equals 12 residues. The germline V gene encodes CDR1 SEHNR and CDR2 FQNEAQ (reference sequence).

This clonotype was counted only a few times. This rearrangement joins TRBV5-1 to TRBJ2-1; 9 nucleotides line up with TRBD1. Per the germline V gene, CDR1 is SGHRS and CDR2 is YFSETQ. The CDR3 has 14 amino acids. Trimming took 3 bases from V and 7 from J; bases not matched to a gene: 5. CDR3 nucleotide sequence: TGCGCCAGCAGCTCCCGGGACAGGGATAATGAGCAGTTCTTC. Translating it yields CASSSRDRDNEQFF.

The chain employs TRBV5-1 and TRBJ2-1, with 7 bases identical to TRBD2. The CDR3 is 14 residues long. Germline values: CDR1 SGHRS, CDR2 YFSETQ. Unmatched junction bases numbered 7, after V lost 4 bases and J lost 6 bases. The CDR3 DNA is TGCGCCAGCAGCGGCGGGAGAACCTCCAATGAGCAGTTCTTC. This translates into CASSGGRTSNEQFF.